These T cell receptor beta chains were read from a single sample in a study of blood T cell repertoires in COVID-19. Method: immunoSEQ multiplex PCR; TCRdb's copy keeps in-frame clones and lacks some. The table lists approximately 300,000 clones, approximately 85% of them singletons. Sequenced: peripheral blood. These receptors all come from a woman aged 45-65 years with acute or convalescent COVID-19. The CDR3 runs from the conserved cysteine through the conserved F or W. The order of the fields is J gene, D gene, clone size, V gene, CDR3 DNA, CDR3 protein. The D gene is left open where the match is weak. Clone size is not always given. Where it is, it says once, few, many or a class for expanded clones.

TRBJ1-4 | NA | NA | TRBV18 | TGTGCCAGCTCACCACGGGGCAGGGCTTCTAATGAAAAACTGTTTTTT | CASSPRGRASNEKLFF
TRBJ1-5 | NA | NA | TRBV18 | TGTGCCAGCTCACCTTACAATCAGCCCCAGCATTTT | CASSPYNQPQHF
TRBJ1-4 | TRBD1 | NA | TRBV28 | TGTGCCAGCAGAGGGACAGGGTACGGTACTAATGAAAAACTGTTTTTT | CASRGTGYGTNEKLFF
TRBJ1-1 | TRBD1 | NA | TRBV5-4 | TGTGCCAGCAGCGGGGACAGGGGGGGAACTGAAGCTTTCTTT | CASSGDRGGTEAFF
TRBJ2-6 | NA | few | TRBV29-1 | TGCAGCGTTGAAGCCGGGAACTCTGGGGCCAACGTCCTGACTTTC | CSVEAGNSGANVLTF
TRBJ1-1 | NA | NA | TRBV30 | TGTGCCTGGAGCGTCAGGACACTGAACACTGAAGCTTTCTTT | CAWSVRTLNTEAFF
TRBJ2-7 | TRBD1 | NA | TRBV10-3 | TGTGCCATCAGTGAGTCGCGTCAGGGGGCGGGGGAGCAGTACTTC | CAISESRQGAGEQYF
TRBJ1-4 | NA | NA | TRBV4-2 | TGTGCCAGCAGCCAAGATCGTGGCTTCGTGAATGAAAAACTGTTTTTT | CASSQDRGFVNEKLFF
TRBJ2-2 | TRBD2 | NA | TRBV10-3 | TGTGCCATCAGTGAGTCTAGCCTAGCGGGAGGGAGGAACACCGGGGAGCTGTTTTTT | CAISESSLAGGRNTGELFF
TRBJ1-5 | NA | NA | TRBV25-1 | TGTGCCAGCAGTGAAAGCGAGGGAGATCAGCCCCAGCATTTT | CASSESEGDQPQHF
TRBJ1-4 | TRBD1 | once | TRBV11-2 | TGTGCCAGCAGCGATCGACAGGGCCTTAATGAAAAACTGTTTTTT | CASSDRQGLNEKLFF
TRBJ2-7 | TRBD2 | NA | TRBV9 | TGTGCCAGCAGCGTGGGGTTACTAGCGGGAGCCCCCTACGAGCAGTACTTC | CASSVGLLAGAPYEQYF
TRBJ1-2 | TRBD1 | NA | TRBV30 | TGTGCCTGGTCGGGACAGGGGAATGGCTACACCTTC | CAWSGQGNGYTF
TRBJ2-2 | TRBD2 | NA | TRBV5-6 | TGTGCCAGCAGCTACGGGACTAGCTTAACCACCGGGGAGCTGTTTTTT | CASSYGTSLTTGELFF
TRBJ1-2 | TRBD1 | NA | TRBV6-5 | TGTGCCAGCAGTTACTTCGGACAGGGGAGTCGCTATGGCTACACCTTC | CASSYFGQGSRYGYTF
TRBJ2-1 | TRBD2 | NA | TRBV24-1 | TGTGCCACCAGTGTTAAGGTGGGAGGGCCCCTATCCTACAATGAGCAGTTCTTC | CATSVKVGGPLSYNEQFF
TRBJ1-2 | TRBD1 | once | TRBV3-1/TRBV3-2 | TGTGCCAGCAGCCATTGGGACAGGGTAAACGATGGCTACACCTTC | CASSHWDRVNDGYTF
TRBJ2-1 | NA | NA | TRBV28 | TGTGCCAGCAGTTCCCCAGGGCGCAGGGAAAACAATGAGCAGTTCTTC | CASSSPGRRENNEQFF
TRBJ2-3 | TRBD2 | NA | TRBV27 | TGTGCCAGCAGTTCCGGGAGGCCAACCACAGATACGCAGTATTTT | CASSSGRPTTDTQYF
TRBJ1-4 | TRBD1 | NA | TRBV28 | TGTGCCAGCAGTTCATTGACAGGGGGCGGTGAAAAACTGTTTTTT | CASSSLTGGGEKLFF
TRBJ1-2 | NA | NA | TRBV28 | TGTGCCAGCAGTTTCAAGCGGACAGACACGACCATAGTCAACACCTTC | CASSFKRTDTTIVNTF
TRBJ2-7 | NA | NA | TRBV28 | TGTGCCAGCAGCAGGGGTCTGAGCACCTACGAGCAGTACTTC | CASSRGLSTYEQYF
TRBJ2-3 | TRBD2 | NA | TRBV28 | TGTGCCAGCAGTTTTAGCGGGAGGACAGATACGCAGTATTTT | CASSFSGRTDTQYF
TRBJ2-5 | TRBD2 | few | TRBV24-1 | TGTGCCACAAGACCTAAACCCGGGACTAGCGGGAGAACGGAGACCCAGTACTTC | CATRPKPGTSGRTETQYF
TRBJ1-1 | NA | NA | TRBV19 | TGTGCCAGTAGTATTGGGGGGGGTGAGGTAGAAGCTTTCTTT | CASSIGGGEVEAFF
TRBJ2-1 | TRBD2 | NA | TRBV4-1 | TGCGCCAGCAGCCAAGACCCTGAGACTAGCGGGAGTCGAAATGAGCAGTTCTTC | CASSQDPETSGSRNEQFF
TRBJ1-2 | TRBD1 | NA | TRBV29-1 | TGCAGCGCACGACAGGGGTCCTCTTTCCGCTACACCTTC | CSARQGSSFRYTF
TRBJ1-6 | TRBD1 | NA | TRBV11-3 | TGTGCCAGCAGCTCGACAGGGGATAATTCACCCCTCCACTTT | CASSSTGDNSPLHF
TRBJ2-5 | NA | NA | TRBV7-9 | TGTGCCAGCAGGGATGGACAGAACCAAGAGACCCAGTACTTC | CASRDGQNQETQYF
TRBJ1-2 | NA | few | TRBV4-3 | TGCGCCAGCAGCCAAGGGGAGGGTAGTGGTGGCTACACCTTC | CASSQGEGSGGYTF
TRBJ2-7 | NA | once | TRBV19 | TGTGCCAGTAGTGGACCCGACAGTCCCCTCCACTACGAGCAGTACTTC | CASSGPDSPLHYEQYF
TRBJ2-1 | TRBD2 | NA | TRBV14 | TGTGCCAGCAGCCAAGGCTGGGGACTAGCGGATCACAATGAGCAGTTCTTC | CASSQGWGLADHNEQFF
TRBJ2-7 | NA | NA | TRBV18 | TGTGCCAGCTCACCAGGGTTGGGTTCCGGGTACGAGCAGTACTTC | CASSPGLGSGYEQYF
TRBJ2-7 | TRBD1 | NA | TRBV29-1 | TGCAGCGCCGGACAGGGGGGAATAGGCGAGCAGTACTTC | CSAGQGGIGEQYF
TRBJ1-5 | TRBD1 | once | TRBV29-1 | TGCAGCGTTGGGGGACAGGACAATCAGCCCCAGCATTTT | CSVGGQDNQPQHF
TRBJ1-2 | TRBD1 | NA | TRBV20-1 | TGCAGTGCTAGTCACCCGAGACAGGGAGATGGCTACACCTTC | CSASHPRQGDGYTF
TRBJ1-1 | NA | NA | TRBV7-9 | TGTGCCAGCAGGATAGGACAGTTGAACACTGAAGCTTTCTTT | CASRIGQLNTEAFF
TRBJ1-4 | NA | NA | TRBV4-1 | TGCGCCAGCAGCCAAGTAACAGCAACTAATGAAAAACTGTTTTTT | CASSQVTATNEKLFF
TRBJ1-6 | NA | NA | TRBV20-1 | TGCAGTGCTAGTGCTTCGGATTCACCCCTCCACTTT | CSASASDSPLHF
TRBJ2-5 | TRBD1 | NA | TRBV5-1 | TGCGCCAGCAGCTTGGAAGGGACAGGGGAAGAGACCCAGTACTTC | CASSLEGTGEETQYF
TRBJ2-3 | TRBD2 | NA | TRBV27 | TGTGCCAGCAGTTTAGTAGCGGGGGGGAGCACAGATACGCAGTATTTT | CASSLVAGGSTDTQYF
TRBJ2-7 | NA | once | TRBV5-1 | TGCGCCAGCAGCGTACAGGCGCGAAGCTCCTACGAGCAGTACTTC | CASSVQARSSYEQYF
TRBJ2-3 | NA | NA | TRBV12-3/TRBV12-4 | TGTGCCAGCAGTTACGGTCGGACAGATACGCAGTATTTT | CASSYGRTDTQYF
TRBJ2-7 | NA | NA | TRBV30 | TGTGCCCTGGAAGCCCAGGCGGGTTACGAGCAGTACTTC | CALEAQAGYEQYF
TRBJ2-5 | TRBD2 | NA | TRBV24-1 | TGTGCCACCAGTGATTCCATATCTGGGGAGGGAAAAGAGACCCAGTACTTC | CATSDSISGEGKETQYF
TRBJ2-3 | NA | NA | TRBV19 | TGTGCCAGTAGTATATCAACAGGGCTTAGGGATACGCAGTATTTT | CASSISTGLRDTQYF
TRBJ1-1 | NA | once | TRBV27 | TGTGCCAGCATTCCGACACGGAAGAACACTGAAGCTTTCTTT | CASIPTRKNTEAFF
TRBJ2-5 | TRBD2 | NA | TRBV24-1 | TGTGCCACCAGTCCCATCGCGGGGGGCGAGAGAGAGACCCAGTACTTC | CATSPIAGGERETQYF
TRBJ1-1 | TRBD1 | NA | TRBV4-2 | TGTGCCAGCAGCCAAGATCTTGAGGGGGCGAGGAACACTGAAGCTTTCTTT | CASSQDLEGARNTEAFF
TRBJ2-7 | TRBD2 | NA | TRBV5-1 | TGCGCCAGCAGCTTGGTACTAGCGGCTCGAGGTTACGAGCAGTACTTC | CASSLVLAARGYEQYF
TRBJ1-5 | NA | NA | TRBV7-2 | TGTGCCAGCAGCAAGGACAGAGCCATCAATCAGCCCCAGCATTTT | CASSKDRAINQPQHF
TRBJ2-7 | TRBD2 | NA | TRBV9 | TGTGCCAGCAGCCCAGGACTAGCGGGAGGGCTGCAGTACTTC | CASSPGLAGGLQYF
TRBJ2-3 | TRBD2 | NA | TRBV3-1/TRBV3-2 | TGTGCCAGCAGCCAGGGACTAGCGGTAACGGGCACAGATACGCAGTATTTT | CASSQGLAVTGTDTQYF
TRBJ2-3 | TRBD2 | NA | TRBV7-3 | TGTGCCAGCAGCACGGGGACTAGCGTTTCCACAGATACGCAGTATTTT | CASSTGTSVSTDTQYF
TRBJ1-5 | NA | NA | TRBV28 | TGTGCCAGCACCATAGGGGGGGGCAATCAGCCCCAGCATTTT | CASTIGGGNQPQHF
TRBJ2-1 | TRBD2 | NA | TRBV27 | TGTGCCAGCAGTTTAACTAGCGGGAGTATCTACAATGAGCAGTTCTTC | CASSLTSGSIYNEQFF
TRBJ1-6 | NA | NA | TRBV18 | TGTGCCAGCTCCCAAACCGGGGAGAATTCACCCCTCCACTTT | CASSQTGENSPLHF
TRBJ1-4 | NA | NA | TRBV2 | TGTGCCAGCAGTGTTCCAGAAAGGGGTGAAAAACTGTTTTTT | CASSVPERGEKLFF
TRBJ2-4 | TRBD2 | once | TRBV15 | TGTGCCACCAGCAGAGAATTTTGGGGGAGGGCCGGCAAAAACATTCAGTACTTC | CATSREFWGRAGKNIQYF